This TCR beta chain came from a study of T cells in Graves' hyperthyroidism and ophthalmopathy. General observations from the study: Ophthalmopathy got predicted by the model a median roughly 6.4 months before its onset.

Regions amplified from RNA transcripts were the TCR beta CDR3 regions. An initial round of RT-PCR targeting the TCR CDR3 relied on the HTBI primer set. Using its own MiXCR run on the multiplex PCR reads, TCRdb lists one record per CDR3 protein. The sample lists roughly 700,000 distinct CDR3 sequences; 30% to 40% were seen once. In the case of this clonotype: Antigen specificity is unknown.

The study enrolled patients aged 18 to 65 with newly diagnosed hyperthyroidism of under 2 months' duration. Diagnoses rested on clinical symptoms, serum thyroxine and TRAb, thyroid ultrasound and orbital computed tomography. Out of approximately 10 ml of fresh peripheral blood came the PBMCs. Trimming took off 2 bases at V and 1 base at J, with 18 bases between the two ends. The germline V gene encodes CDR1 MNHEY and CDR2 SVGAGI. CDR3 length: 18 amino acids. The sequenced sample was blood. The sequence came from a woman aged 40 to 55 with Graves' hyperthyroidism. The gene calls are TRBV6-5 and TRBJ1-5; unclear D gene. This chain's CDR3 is CASSYVGFPTVSNQPQHF. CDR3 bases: TGTGCCAGCAGTTACGTAGGGTTTCCAACAGTAAGCAATCAGCCCCAGCATTTT.